This TCR beta chain was sequenced during a study of shared clonotypes between healthy human individuals. Study-level findings and limits: An expected dependence of interdonor clonotype sharing on sequencing depth was noted.

From germline, CDR1 is LNHDA and CDR2 SQIVND (reference sequence). The CDR3 extends over 9 amino acids. V was cut by 9 bases and J by 6 bases, with 3 bases left in between. Here immunoSEQ multiplex PCR was the method, and the copy in TCRdb shows in-frame clones only, minus some. The table has fewer than 500,000 clones, almost 80% seen once; the top ten hold around 13%. Remarks on this clone: Its antigen is not identified.

This TCR was recovered from a woman aged 40-49 years in good health. Some clones in this sample may be carry-over from other donors' samples. This chain joins TRBV19 and TRBJ1-5; D unresolved. The sample was PBMCs. CDR3 in amino acids: CASGQPQHF. In nucleotides, the CDR3 is TGTGCCAGCGGTCAGCCCCAGCATTTT.